Below are 21 T cell receptor beta chains sequenced from a single sample in a study of shared clonotypes between healthy human individuals (dated by TCRdb to 2018 to 2020). Receptors were amplified or captured by the immunoSEQ multiplex PCR assay. TCRdb holds this immuneACCESS table with in-frame rearrangements only. Some clones are missing; in checked studies, unresolved V genes explain under half, and the rest has no known cause. The table for this sample lists roughly 490,000 clones; less than 80% of them were counted only once. The ten top clones hold 10% to 15% of the sample. The sequenced sample was PBMCs. The origin of the receptors is a woman in her thirties or forties in good health. Some clones in this sample may be carry-over from other donors' samples.

The chain has TRBV7-3 and TRBJ2-7; D possibly uses TRBD1 or TRBD2 (5 bases each). The CDR3 runs 16 residues. Germline V gene data show CDR1 as SGHTA and CDR2 as FQGTGA. Trimming took 5 bases from V and 5 from J, leaving 22 bases between them. CDR3 nucleotides: TGTGCCAGCAGCGTACTCCCCGGGACCCCGATGCACGAGCAGTACTTC. Protein sequence: CASSVLPGTPMHEQYF.

The chain uses TRBV28 and TRBJ2-1, with 7 bases lining up with TRBD1. CDR3 length: 14 residues. The V gene's germline CDR1 is MDHEN and CDR2 SYDVKM. V was pared by 7 bases and J by 6 bases, with 9 bases of the junction left unmatched. In DNA form, the CDR3 reads TGTGCCAGCACTCCCCCCGACAGGGTCAATGAGCAGTTCTTC. Translation: CASTPPDRVNEQFF.

The chain recombines TRBV28 with TRBJ1-3; the match to TRBD1 covers 8 bases. Unmatched junction bases numbered 2, after V lost 5 bases and J lost 2 bases. The V gene's germline CDR1 is MDHEN and CDR2 SYDVKM. This CDR3 is 14 amino acids long. The CDR3 DNA reads as TGTGCCAGCAGTCGGACAGGGACTGGAAACACCATATATTTT. This gives the protein CASSRTGTGNTIYF.

This clone was picked up one time. The V and J genes are TRBV7-9 and TRBJ2-7, with TRBD1 matching over 9 bases. The CDR3 extends over 14 amino acids. The V gene's germline CDR1 is SEHNR and CDR2 FQNEAQ (reference sequence). J gave up 6 bases and V 1 base, and 4 bases lay outside the gene matches. CDR3: CASSLDGTGPEQYF. As DNA, the CDR3 is TGTGCCAGCAGCTTAGATGGGACAGGGCCCGAGCAGTACTTC. The complete variable domain, with remaining parts taken from reference TRBV7-9 and TRBJ2-7, reads DTGVSQNPRHKITKRGQNVTFRCDPISEHNRLYWYRQTLGQGPEFLTYFQNEAQLEKSRLLSDRFSAERPKGSFSTLEIQRTEQGDSAMYLCASSLDGTGPEQYFGPGTRLTVT.

The chain recombines TRBV29-1 with TRBJ2-5; D possibly corresponds to TRBD1 (5 bases). Judging by the DNA end, TRBJ2-7 fits better; the J call may be wrong. There are 13 residues in the CDR3. Germline V gene data show CDR1 as SQVTM and CDR2 as ANQGSEA. In DNA, the CDR3 is TGCAGCGTTGACCAGGGCGACGGCGACGAGCAGTACTTC. Amino acids: CSVDQGDGDEQYF.

V gene TRBV5-1 combines with J gene TRBJ2-1, with 7 bases matching TRBD1. The V gene's germline CDR1 is SGHRS and CDR2 YFSETQ. The CDR3 runs to 16 residues. The V segment lost 4 bases and the J segment 5 bases; nucleotides outside the gene matches: 12. In nucleotides, the CDR3 is TGCGCCAGCAGCCCCGATGCGACAGGGTCCCACAATGAGCAGTTCTTC. Translation: CASSPDATGSHNEQFF.

This chain uses TRBV11-2 with TRBJ2-7, with no clear D. Trimming removed 3 bases from V and 9 bases from J, with 15 bases in between. The CDR3 is 13 residues long. The germline gives CDR1 SGHAT, CDR2 FQNNGV. CDR3 protein: CASSFGPDRAQYF. CDR3 nucleotides: TGTGCCAGCAGCTTCGGACCTGACCGGGCGCAGTACTTC.

This chain links TRBV7-9 with TRBJ1-2, with 10 positions matching TRBD1. Per germline, CDR1 SEHNR and CDR2 FQNEAQ (reference sequence). Trimming removed 1 base from V and 3 bases from J; junction bases left unmatched: 2. The CDR3 totals 15 residues. The CDR3 is CASSLGGQGYYGYTF. The DNA of the CDR3 is TGTGCCAGCAGCTTAGGGGGACAGGGGTACTATGGCTACACCTTC.

A remark on this clone: A read error is the likely source, as a far larger clone sits one nucleotide away. The sample holds other DNA sequences that translate to the same CDR3. This rearrangement joins TRBV28 to TRBJ1-2; no reliable D call. Germline V gene data show CDR1 as MDHEN and CDR2 as SYDVKM. The CDR3 contains 14 residues. The chain's CDR3 is CASSSSPLNYGYTF. The CDR3 nucleotides are TGTGCCAGTAGTTCTTCCCCTCTTAACTATGGCTACACCTTC.

The V and J genes are TRBV4-2 and TRBJ2-3, with 8 bases that match TRBD2. In germline, CDR1 is LGHNA, CDR2 YNFKEQ. The CDR3 length is 19 residues. J lost 1 base, V lost 0 bases, and 12 bases had no gene match. The CDR3 nucleotides are TGTGCCAGCAGCCAAGAGCAGACGGTAGCGGGGCTCGGCACAGATACGCAGTATTTT. This codes for CASSQEQTVAGLGTDTQYF.

This clone turned up a few times. The genes are TRBV19 and TRBJ2-5, with 9 bases fitting TRBD1. The CDR3 covers 16 residues. J gave up 5 bases and V 5 bases, and 12 bases lay outside the gene matches. Germline V gene data show CDR1 as LNHDA and CDR2 as SQIVND (reference sequence). This chain's CDR3 is CASSPRDRASWETQYF. DNA for the CDR3: TGTGCCAGTAGTCCAAGGGACAGGGCGTCATGGGAGACCCAGTACTTC.

This sequence joins TRBV19 and TRBJ1-3; D is ambiguous. The germline V and J ends were trimmed by 1 base and 0 bases, with 10 bases remaining between them. Looked up from germline, CDR1 is LNHDA and CDR2 is SQIVND (reference sequence). The CDR3 totals 16 residues. DNA for the CDR3: TGTGCCAGTAGTATAGTCGGCGGAAGCTCTGGAAACACCATATATTTT. Translated: CASSIVGGSSGNTIYF.

This clone was observed many times. One end of the junction does not line up with germline, which may come from a read error. This chain joins TRBV7-7 and TRBJ2-1; 7 nucleotides align to TRBD2. Germline loops: CDR1 SSHAT, CDR2 FNYEAQ (reference sequence). There are 14 residues in the CDR3. CDR3 amino acids: CASSRSSGYNEQFF. DNA of the CDR3: TGTGCTAGCAGCCGTTCTAGCGGTTACAATGAGCAGTTCTTC.

V and J are TRBV29-1 and TRBJ1-2; D remains ambiguous. The V end lost 6 bases, the J end lost 5 bases, and 10 bases lay between the germline ends. This CDR3 spans 11 amino acids. CDR1 is SQVTM, CDR2 ANQGSEA, per germline. CDR3 protein: CSVERGYGYTF. DNA of the CDR3: TGCAGCGTCGAACGGGGATATGGCTACACCTTC.

The J gene is TRBJ2-3, the V gene TRBV9, with no clear D. The germline V gene encodes CDR1 SGDLS and CDR2 YYNGEE. V was clipped by 0 bases and J by 5 bases, with 10 bases between them. The CDR3 is 14 amino acids. In DNA form, the CDR3 reads TGTGCCAGCAGCGTAGGGCAGCGAAGAGATACGCAGTATTTT. It specifies CASSVGQRRDTQYF.

This clone was observed a single time. A far larger clone is a single base away, which makes a read error likely. Other DNA variants within this sample encode the same CDR3. The V gene is TRBV6-5, the J gene TRBJ1-5, with 7 bases aligning to TRBD1. Germline V gene data show CDR1 as MNHEY and CDR2 as SVGAGI. V dropped 2 bases and J dropped 4; count of bases not matched to a gene: 2. This CDR3 is built from 14 residues. The CDR3 protein is CASSYGTENQPQHF. In nucleotides, the CDR3 is TGTGCCAGCAGTTACGGGACAGAGAATCAGCCCCAGCATTTT.

This chain joins TRBV10-3 and TRBJ1-4; D unclear. V lost 0 bases to trimming and J lost 5 bases, with 10 bases between them. The CDR3 loop spans 15 amino acids. Per germline, CDR1 ENHRY and CDR2 SYGVKD. The CDR3 is CAISESGVDNEKLFF. CDR3 bases: TGTGCCATCAGTGAGTCCGGGGTAGACAATGAAAAACTGTTTTTT.

This chain uses TRBV7-8 with TRBJ2-7; D unresolved. The germline V gene has CDR1 SGHVS and CDR2 FQNEAQ. V lost 8 bases, J lost 4 bases, and 15 bases lay in between. The CDR3 spans 13 residues. The CDR3 spells CASGQRHYYEQYF. DNA for the CDR3: TGTGCCAGCGGCCAACGACATTATTACGAGCAGTACTTC.

This clone has more than one count but fewer than ten. The chain joins TRBV9 to TRBJ1-1, with D maybe TRBD1 (5 bases). V was shortened by 1 base and J by 2 bases, with 6 bases between the two germline ends. This CDR3 comprises 13 residues. Looked up from germline, CDR1 is SGDLS and CDR2 is YYNGEE. CDR3 amino acids: CASSVQGNTEAFF. In nucleotides, the CDR3 is TGTGCCAGCAGCGTACAGGGAAACACTGAAGCTTTCTTT.

The V call is TRBV2, the J call TRBJ2-1, with 9 bases aligning to TRBD1. The germline gives CDR1 SNHLY, CDR2 FYNNEI. This CDR3 is 15 amino acids long. Trimming cost V 5 bases and J 9 bases; bases outside gene matches: 11. As DNA, the CDR3 is TGTGCCAGCAGTCCTAGGGGACAGGGCGGGGGTGAGCAGTTCTTC. Residues: CASSPRGQGGGEQFF.

The V gene is TRBV11-2, the J gene TRBJ1-2; D ambiguous. This CDR3 has 12 amino acids. Germline CDR1 is SGHAT and CDR2 is FQNNGV. Trimming shortened V by 1 base and J by 4 bases, and 4 bases separated the two germline ends. CDR3 sequence reads: CASSLGSYGYTF. For the CDR3, the DNA is TGTGCCAGCAGCTTAGGGAGCTATGGCTACACCTTC.